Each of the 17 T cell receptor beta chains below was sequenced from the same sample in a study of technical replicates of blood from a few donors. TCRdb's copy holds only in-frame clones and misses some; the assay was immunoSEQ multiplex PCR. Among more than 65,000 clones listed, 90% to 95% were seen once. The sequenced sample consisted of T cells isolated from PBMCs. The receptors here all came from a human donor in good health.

CDR3 coding DNA: TGCGCCAGCAGCTTGGACAGTTGGGACACTGAAGCTTTCTTT. This codes for CASSLDSWDTEAFF. The rearrangement joins TRBV5-1 to TRBJ1-1; the D is unclear. CDR1 SGHRS and CDR2 YFSETQ come from the germline V gene. The CDR3 extends over 14 amino acids. V gave up 0 bases and J gave up 3 bases, with 9 bases separating them.

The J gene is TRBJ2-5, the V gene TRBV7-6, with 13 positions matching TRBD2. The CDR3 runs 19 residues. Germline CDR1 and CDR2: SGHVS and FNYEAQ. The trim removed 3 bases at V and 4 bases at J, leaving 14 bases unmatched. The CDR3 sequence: CASSLSVRLAGGNRETQYF. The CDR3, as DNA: TGTGCCAGCAGCTTGTCTGTTAGACTAGCGGGAGGTAATCGAGAGACCCAGTACTTC.

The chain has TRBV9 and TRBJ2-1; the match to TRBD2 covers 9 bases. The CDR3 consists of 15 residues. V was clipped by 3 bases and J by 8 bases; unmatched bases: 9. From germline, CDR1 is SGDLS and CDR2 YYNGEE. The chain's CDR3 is CASSEKREVAHEQFF. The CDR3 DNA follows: TGTGCCAGCAGCGAAAAGCGGGAGGTTGCCCATGAGCAGTTCTTC.

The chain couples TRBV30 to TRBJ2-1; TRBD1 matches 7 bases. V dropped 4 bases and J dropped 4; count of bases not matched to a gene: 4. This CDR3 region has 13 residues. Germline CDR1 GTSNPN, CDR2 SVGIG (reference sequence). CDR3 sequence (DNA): TGTGCCTGGAAGATGGGACAGTACAATGAGCAGTTCTTC. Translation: CAWKMGQYNEQFF. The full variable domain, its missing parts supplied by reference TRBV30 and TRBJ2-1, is SQTIHQWPATLVQPVGSPLSLECTVEGTSNPNLYWYRQAAGRGLQLLFYSVGIGQISSEVPQNLSASRPQDRQFILSSKKLLLSDSGFYLCAWKMGQYNEQFFGPGTRLTVL.

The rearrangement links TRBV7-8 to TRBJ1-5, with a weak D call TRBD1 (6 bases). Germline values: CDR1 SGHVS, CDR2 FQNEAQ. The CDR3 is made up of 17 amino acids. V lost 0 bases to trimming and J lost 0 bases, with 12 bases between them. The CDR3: CASSLARTVYSNQPQHF. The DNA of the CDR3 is TGTGCCAGCAGCTTAGCCCGGACAGTTTATAGCAATCAGCCCCAGCATTTT.

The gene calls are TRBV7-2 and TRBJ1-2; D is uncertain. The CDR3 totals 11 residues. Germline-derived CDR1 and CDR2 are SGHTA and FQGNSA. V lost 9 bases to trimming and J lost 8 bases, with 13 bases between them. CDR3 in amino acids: CARRGPGGYTF. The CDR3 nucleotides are TGTGCCAGACGCGGGCCGGGGGGCTACACCTTC.

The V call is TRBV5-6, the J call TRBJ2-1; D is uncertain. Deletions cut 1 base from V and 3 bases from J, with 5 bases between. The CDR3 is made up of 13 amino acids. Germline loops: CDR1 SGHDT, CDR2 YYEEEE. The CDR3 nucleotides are TGTGCCAGCAGCTTGCAGGTCTACAATGAGCAGTTCTTC. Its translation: CASSLQVYNEQFF.

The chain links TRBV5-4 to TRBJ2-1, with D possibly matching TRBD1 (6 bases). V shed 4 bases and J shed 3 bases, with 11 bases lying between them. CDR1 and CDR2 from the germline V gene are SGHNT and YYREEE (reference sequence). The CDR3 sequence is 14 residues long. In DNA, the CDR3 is TGTGCCAGCAGCCAAACAGGGTACTACAATGAGCAGTTCTTC. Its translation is CASSQTGYYNEQFF.

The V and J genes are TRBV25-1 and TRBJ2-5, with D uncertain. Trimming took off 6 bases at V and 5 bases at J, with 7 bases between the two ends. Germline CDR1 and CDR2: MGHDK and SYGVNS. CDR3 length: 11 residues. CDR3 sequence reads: CASSTGETQYF. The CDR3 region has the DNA TGTGCCAGCAGCACCGGGGAGACCCAGTACTTC.

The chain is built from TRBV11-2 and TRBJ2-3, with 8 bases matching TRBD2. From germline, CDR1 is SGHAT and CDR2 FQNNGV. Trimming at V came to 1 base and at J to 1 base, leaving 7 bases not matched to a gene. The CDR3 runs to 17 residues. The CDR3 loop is CASSLGLLAGRTDTQYF. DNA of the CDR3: TGTGCCAGCAGCTTAGGATTGCTAGCGGGCCGCACAGATACGCAGTATTTT.

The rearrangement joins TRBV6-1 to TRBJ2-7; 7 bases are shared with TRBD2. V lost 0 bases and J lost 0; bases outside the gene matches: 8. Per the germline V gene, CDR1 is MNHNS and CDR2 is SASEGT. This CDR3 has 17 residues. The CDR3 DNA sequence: TGTGCCAGCAGTGAAGCGCCCGGGAGGACCGTCTCCTACGAGCAGTACTTC. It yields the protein CASSEAPGRTVSYEQYF.

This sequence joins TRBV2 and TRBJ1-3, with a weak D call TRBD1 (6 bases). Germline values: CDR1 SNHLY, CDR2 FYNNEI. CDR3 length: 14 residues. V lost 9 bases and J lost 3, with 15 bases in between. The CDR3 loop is CASGGQFFGNTIYF. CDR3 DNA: TGTGCCAGTGGAGGACAGTTTTTTGGAAACACCATATATTTT.

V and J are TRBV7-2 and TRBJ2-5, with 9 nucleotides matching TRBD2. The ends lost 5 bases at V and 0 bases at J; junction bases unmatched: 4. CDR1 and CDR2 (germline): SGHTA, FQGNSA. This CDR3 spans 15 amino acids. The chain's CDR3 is CASSPGLANQETQYF. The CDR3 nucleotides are TGTGCCAGCAGCCCCGGACTAGCGAACCAAGAGACCCAGTACTTC.

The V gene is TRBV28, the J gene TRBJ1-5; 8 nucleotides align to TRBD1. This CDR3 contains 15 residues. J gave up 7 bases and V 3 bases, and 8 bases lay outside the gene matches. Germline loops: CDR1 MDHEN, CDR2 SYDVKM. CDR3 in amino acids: CASSFFPGGRQPQHF. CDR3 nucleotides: TGTGCCAGCAGTTTTTTTCCAGGGGGCAGGCAGCCCCAGCATTTT.

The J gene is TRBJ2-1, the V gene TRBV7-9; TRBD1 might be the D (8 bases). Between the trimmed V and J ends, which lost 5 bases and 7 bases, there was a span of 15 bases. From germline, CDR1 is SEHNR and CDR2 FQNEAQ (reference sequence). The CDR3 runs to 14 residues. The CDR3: CASSQQGEGNEQFF. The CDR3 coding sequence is TGTGCCAGCAGCCAACAGGGGGAGGGGAATGAGCAGTTCTTC.

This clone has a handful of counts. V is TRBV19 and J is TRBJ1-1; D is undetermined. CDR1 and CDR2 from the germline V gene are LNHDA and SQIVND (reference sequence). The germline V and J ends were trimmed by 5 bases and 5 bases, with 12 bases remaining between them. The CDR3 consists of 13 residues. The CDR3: CASSLSSGTEAFF. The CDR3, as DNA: TGTGCCAGTAGTTTGAGTTCCGGGACTGAAGCTTTCTTT.

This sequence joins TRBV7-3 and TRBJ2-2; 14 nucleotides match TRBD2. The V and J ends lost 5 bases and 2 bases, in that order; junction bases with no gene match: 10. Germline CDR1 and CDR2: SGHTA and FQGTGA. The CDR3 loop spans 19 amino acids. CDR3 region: CASSTIPGLAGDNTGELFF. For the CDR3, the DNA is TGTGCCAGCAGCACAATTCCGGGACTAGCGGGAGACAACACCGGGGAGCTGTTTTTT. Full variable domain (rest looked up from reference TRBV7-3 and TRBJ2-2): GAGVSQTPSNKVTEKGKYVELRCDPISGHTALYWYRQSLGQGPEFLIYFQGTGAADDSGLPNDRFFAVRPEGSVSTLKIQRTERGDSAVYLCASSTIPGLAGDNTGELFFGEGSRLTVL.